This T cell receptor (beta chain) was found in a study of blood T cell repertoires in COVID-19. Looking at the study overall: Collection of acute and convalescent COVID-19 samples took place in the United States, Italy and Spain. In each case, the material was cDNA or gDNA derived from T cells, B-cell-depleted T cells, or PBMCs.

Only in-frame clones appear in the TCRdb table, and some are missing; sequencing was by immunoSEQ multiplex PCR. The table has around 78,000 clones, 77% seen once. This clone was seen once. V shed 5 bases and J 3 bases; nucleotides not matched to a gene: 7. CDR3 length: 15 residues. CDR1 and CDR2 from the germline V gene are SGHTA and FQGNSA. The sample comprised peripheral blood. The gene calls are TRBV7-2 and TRBJ1-1; 9 nucleotides agree with TRBD1. The TCR sequence derives from a human donor in a cohort sampled during active COVID-19. The CDR3 coding sequence is TGTGCCAGCAGCCTACAGGGGGCGGAGTACACTGAAGCTTTCTTT. Its protein is CASSLQGAEYTEAFF.